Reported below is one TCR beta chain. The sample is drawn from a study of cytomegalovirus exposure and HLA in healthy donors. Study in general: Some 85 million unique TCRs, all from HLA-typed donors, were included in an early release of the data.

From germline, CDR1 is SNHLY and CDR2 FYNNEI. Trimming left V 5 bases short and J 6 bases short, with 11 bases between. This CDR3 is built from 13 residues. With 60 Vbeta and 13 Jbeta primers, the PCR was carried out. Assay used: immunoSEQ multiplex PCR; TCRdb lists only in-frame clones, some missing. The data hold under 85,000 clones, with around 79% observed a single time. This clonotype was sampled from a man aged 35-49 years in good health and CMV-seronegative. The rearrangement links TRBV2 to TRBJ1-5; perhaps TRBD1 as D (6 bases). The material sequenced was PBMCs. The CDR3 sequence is CASSLQGGQPQHF. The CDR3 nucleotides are TGTGCCAGCAGTCTACAGGGCGGTCAGCCCCAGCATTTT.